The clone carrying this T cell receptor beta chain showed up many times. TCRdb analysed the 5' RACE reads with MiXCR anew, one entry per CDR3 protein. The sample has 450,000 or so distinct CDR3 sequences, 18% seen once; the top ten hold 10% to 15%. This record belongs to a study of identical twins. Trimming took 4 bases from V and 2 from J, leaving 21 bases between them. The CDR3 has 17 amino acids. V usage is TRBV12-3 or TRBV12-4 and J usage is TRBJ2-7; D is unresolved. The sample taken for sequencing was naive T cells sorted from blood. This TCR came from a middle-aged man in good health. The CDR3 bases are TGTGCCAGCAGTTATGGGCACGGCGCAGCCCTCACCTACGAGCAGTACTTC. It encodes CASSYGHGAALTYEQYF.